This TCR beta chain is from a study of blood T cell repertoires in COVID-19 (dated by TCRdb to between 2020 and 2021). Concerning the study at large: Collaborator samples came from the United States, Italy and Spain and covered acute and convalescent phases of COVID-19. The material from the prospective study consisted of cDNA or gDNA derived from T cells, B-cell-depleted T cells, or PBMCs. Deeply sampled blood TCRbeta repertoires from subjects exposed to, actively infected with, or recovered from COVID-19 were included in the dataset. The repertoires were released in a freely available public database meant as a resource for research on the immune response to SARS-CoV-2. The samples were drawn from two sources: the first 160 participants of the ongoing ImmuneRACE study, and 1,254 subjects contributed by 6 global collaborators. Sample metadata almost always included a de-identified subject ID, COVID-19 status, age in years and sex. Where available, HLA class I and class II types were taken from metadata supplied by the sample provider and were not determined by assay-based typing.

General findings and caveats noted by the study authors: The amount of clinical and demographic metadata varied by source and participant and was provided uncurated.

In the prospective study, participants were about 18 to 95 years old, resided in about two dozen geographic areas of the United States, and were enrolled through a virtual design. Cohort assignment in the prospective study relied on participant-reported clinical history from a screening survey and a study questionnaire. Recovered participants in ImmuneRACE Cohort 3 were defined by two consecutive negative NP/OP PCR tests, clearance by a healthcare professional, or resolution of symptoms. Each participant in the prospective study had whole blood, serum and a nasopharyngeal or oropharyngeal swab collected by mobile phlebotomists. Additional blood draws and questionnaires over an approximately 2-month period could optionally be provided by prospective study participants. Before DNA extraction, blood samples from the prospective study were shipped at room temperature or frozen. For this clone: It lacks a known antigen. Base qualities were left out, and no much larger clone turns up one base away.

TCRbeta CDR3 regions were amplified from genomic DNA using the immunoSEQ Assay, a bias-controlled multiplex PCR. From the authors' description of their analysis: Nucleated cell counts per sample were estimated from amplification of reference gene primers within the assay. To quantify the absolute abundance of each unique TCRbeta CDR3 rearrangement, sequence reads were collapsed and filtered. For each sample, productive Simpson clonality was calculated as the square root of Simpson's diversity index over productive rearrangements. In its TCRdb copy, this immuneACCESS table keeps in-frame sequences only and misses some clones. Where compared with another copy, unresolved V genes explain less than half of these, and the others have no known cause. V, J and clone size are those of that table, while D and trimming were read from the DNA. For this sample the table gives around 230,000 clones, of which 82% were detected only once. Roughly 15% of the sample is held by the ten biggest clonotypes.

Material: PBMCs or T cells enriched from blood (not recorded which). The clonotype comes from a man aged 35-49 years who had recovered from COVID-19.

The CDR3 protein sequence reads: CASSLSGGGIEQFF. In nucleotides, the sequence is TGTGCCAGCAGCTTGAGCGGGGGGGGAATTGAGCAGTTCTTC. The sequence joins TRBV11-2 to TRBJ2-1, with 10 bases aligning to TRBD2. The CDR3 runs 14 residues from the cysteine to the phenylalanine. Kept here is only the CDR3 DNA, which spans 42 bases and is read in frame from base 1. V is cut back by 3 bases and J by 9 bases, with 5 bases in the junction unmatched. According to the germline V gene, CDR1 reads SGHAT and CDR2 reads FQNNGV.